A single sample gave rise to the 3 T cell receptor beta chains below, sequenced in a study of beta chain features in type 1 diabetes. Expressed TCRB transcripts were sequenced after all isolated RNA was converted to cDNA. Repertoires were generated with immunoSEQ multiplex PCR, while TCRdb's copy carries only in-frame clones and drops some. The table has roughly 25,000 clones, roughly three quarters seen once; the top ten hold about 2.2%. The sequenced sample consisted of Tregs from blood. These receptors originate from a woman aged 35 to 49 in good health.

This clone has more than one count but fewer than ten. The chain recombines TRBV2 with TRBJ1-2, with D tentatively TRBD1 (6 bases). The germline V gene encodes CDR1 SNHLY and CDR2 FYNNEI. V was shortened by 3 bases and J by 8 bases, with 16 bases between the two germline ends. The CDR3 contains 14 residues. CDR3 residues: CASSDDRPLEGYTF. CDR3 coding DNA: TGTGCCAGCAGTGACGACAGGCCCTTAGAAGGCTACACCTTC. Variable domain in full (rest from reference TRBV2 and TRBJ1-2): EPEVTQTPSHQVTQMGQEVILRCVPISNHLYFYWYRQILGQKVEFLVSFYNNEISEKSEIFDDQFSVERPDGSNFTLKIRSTKLEDSAMYFCASSDDRPLEGYTFGSGTRLTVV.

The rearrangement links TRBV18 to TRBJ2-5; 7 bases line up with TRBD2. There are 17 residues in the CDR3. V was clipped by 4 bases and J by 2 bases; unmatched bases: 13. CDR1 and CDR2 from the germline V gene are KGHSH and LQKENI. The CDR3 is CASSLLQAGVGQETQYF. The CDR3 DNA follows: TGTGCCAGCTCACTGCTCCAGGCGGGGGTTGGGCAAGAGACCCAGTACTTC.

The chain combines TRBV5-1 with TRBJ1-1; TRBD1 is a possible D gene (6 bases). The germline V gene has CDR1 SGHRS and CDR2 YFSETQ. This CDR3 has 14 amino acids. V shed 3 bases and J shed 1 base, with 10 bases lying between them. The CDR3 DNA follows: TGCGCCAGCAGCTCCGTGACAGGGAACACTGAAGCTTTCTTT. It encodes CASSSVTGNTEAFF.